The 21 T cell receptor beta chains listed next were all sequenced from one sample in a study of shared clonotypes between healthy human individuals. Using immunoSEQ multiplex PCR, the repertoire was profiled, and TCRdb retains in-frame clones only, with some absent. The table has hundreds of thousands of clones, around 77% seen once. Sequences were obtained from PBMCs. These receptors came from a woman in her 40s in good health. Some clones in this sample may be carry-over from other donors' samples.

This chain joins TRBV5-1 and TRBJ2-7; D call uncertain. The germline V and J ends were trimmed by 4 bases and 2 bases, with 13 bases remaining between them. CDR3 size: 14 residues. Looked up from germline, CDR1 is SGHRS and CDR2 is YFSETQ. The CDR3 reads CASSLQPPPYEQYF. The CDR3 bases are TGCGCCAGCAGCCTTCAACCCCCCCCCTACGAGCAGTACTTC.

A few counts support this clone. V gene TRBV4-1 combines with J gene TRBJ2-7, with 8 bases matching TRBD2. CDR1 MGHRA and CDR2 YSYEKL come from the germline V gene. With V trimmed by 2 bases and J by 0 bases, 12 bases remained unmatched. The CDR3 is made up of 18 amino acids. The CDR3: CASSQTHGGAIYSYEQYF. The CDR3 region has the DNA TGCGCCAGCAGCCAAACCCACGGGGGGGCGATCTACTCCTACGAGCAGTACTTC.

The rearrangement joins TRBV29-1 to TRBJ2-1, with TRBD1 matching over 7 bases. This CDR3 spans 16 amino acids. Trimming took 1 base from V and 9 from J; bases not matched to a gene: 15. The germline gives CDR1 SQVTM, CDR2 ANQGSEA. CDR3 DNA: TGCAGCGTTGAAGCCCGGAGTGGACAGGCTGCGGGTGAGCAGTTCTTC. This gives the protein CSVEARSGQAAGEQFF.

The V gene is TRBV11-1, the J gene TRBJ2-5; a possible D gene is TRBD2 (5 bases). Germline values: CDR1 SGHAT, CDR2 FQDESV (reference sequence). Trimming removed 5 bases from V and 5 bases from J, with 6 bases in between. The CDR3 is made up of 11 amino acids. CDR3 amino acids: CASSPGETQYF. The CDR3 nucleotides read TGTGCCAGCAGCCCGGGGGAGACCCAGTACTTC. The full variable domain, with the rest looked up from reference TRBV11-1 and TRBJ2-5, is EAEVAQSPRYKITEKSQAVAFWCDPISGHATLYWYRQILGQGPELLVQFQDESVVDDSQLPKDRFSAERLKGVDSTLKIQPAELGDSAMYLCASSPGETQYFGPGTRLLVL.

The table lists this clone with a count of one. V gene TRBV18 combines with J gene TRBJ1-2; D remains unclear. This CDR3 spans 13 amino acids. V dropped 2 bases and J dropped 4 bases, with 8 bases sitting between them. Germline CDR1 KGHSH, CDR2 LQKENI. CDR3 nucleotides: TGTGCCAGCTCACCAGGGGTTCTCTATGGCTACACCTTC. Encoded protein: CASSPGVLYGYTF.

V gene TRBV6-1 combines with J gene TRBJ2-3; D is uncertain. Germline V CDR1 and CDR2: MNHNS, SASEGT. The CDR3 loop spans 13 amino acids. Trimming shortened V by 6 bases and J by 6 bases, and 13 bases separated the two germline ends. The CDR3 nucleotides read TGTGCCAGCAGCGCCGAGTTCACTGATACGCAGTATTTT. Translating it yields CASSAEFTDTQYF.

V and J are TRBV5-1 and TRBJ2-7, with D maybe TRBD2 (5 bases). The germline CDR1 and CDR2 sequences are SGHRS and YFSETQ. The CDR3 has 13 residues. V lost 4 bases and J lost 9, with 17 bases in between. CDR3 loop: CASSDGLGDGQYF. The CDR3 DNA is TGCGCCAGCAGCGATGGACTGGGAGACGGGCAGTACTTC. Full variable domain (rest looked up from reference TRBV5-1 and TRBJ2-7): KAGVTQTPRYLIKTRGQQVTLSCSPISGHRSVSWYQQTPGQGLQFLFEYFSETQRNKGNFPGRFSGRQFSNSRSEMNVSTLELGDSALYLCASSDGLGDGQYFGPGTRLTVT.

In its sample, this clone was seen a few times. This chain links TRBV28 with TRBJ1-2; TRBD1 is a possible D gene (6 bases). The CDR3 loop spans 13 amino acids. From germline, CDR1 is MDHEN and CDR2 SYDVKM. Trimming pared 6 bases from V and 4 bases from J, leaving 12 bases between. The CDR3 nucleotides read TGTGCCAGCAGCCAGGACAGCAGCTATGGCTACACCTTC. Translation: CASSQDSSYGYTF.

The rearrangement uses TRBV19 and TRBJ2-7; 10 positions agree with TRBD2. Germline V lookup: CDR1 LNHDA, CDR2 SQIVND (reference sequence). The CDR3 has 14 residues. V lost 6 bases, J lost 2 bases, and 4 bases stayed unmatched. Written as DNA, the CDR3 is TGTGCCAGTAGCCCGAGCGGGAGGGCCTACGAGCAGTACTTC. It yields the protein CASSPSGRAYEQYF.

The CDR3 DNA sequence: TGTGCCAGCAGTGACAGGGGCGAAACCTACGAGCAGTACTTC. Translating it yields CASSDRGETYEQYF. The chain combines TRBV6-1 with TRBJ2-7; maybe TRBD1 (6 bases). V shed 3 bases and J shed 2 bases, with 11 bases lying between them. The V gene's germline CDR1 is MNHNS and CDR2 SASEGT. CDR3 length: 14 amino acids.

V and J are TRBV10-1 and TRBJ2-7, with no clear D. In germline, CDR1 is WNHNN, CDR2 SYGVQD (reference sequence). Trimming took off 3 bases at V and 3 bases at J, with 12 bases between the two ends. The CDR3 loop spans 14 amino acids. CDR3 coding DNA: TGCGCCAGCAGTGAAGGCCACCAAGGCTACGAGCAGTACTTC. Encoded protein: CASSEGHQGYEQYF.

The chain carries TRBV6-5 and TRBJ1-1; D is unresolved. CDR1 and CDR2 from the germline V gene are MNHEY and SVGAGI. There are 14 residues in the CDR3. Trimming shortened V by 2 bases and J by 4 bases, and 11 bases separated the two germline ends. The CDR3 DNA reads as TGTGCCAGCAGTTACGGGGTGCGGGTCACTGAAGCTTTCTTT. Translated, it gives CASSYGVRVTEAFF.

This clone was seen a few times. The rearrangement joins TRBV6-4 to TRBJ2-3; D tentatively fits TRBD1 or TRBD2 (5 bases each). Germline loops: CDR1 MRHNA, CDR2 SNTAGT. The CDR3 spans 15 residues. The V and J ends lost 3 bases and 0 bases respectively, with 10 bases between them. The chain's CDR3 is CASSEDEGSTDTQYF. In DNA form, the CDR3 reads TGTGCCAGCAGTGAGGACGAGGGGAGCACAGATACGCAGTATTTT.

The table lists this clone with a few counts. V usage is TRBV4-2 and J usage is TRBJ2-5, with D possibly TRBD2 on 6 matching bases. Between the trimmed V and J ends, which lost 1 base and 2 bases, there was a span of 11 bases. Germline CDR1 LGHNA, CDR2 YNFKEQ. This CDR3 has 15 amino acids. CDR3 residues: CASSQAVAGQETQYF. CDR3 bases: TGTGCCAGCAGCCAAGCCGTGGCGGGACAAGAGACCCAGTACTTC.

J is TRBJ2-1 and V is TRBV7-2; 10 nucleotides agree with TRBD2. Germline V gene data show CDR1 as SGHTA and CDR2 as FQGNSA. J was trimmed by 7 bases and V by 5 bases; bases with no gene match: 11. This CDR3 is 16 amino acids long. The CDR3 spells CASSPSGSRGWNEQFF. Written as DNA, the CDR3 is TGTGCCAGCAGCCCTAGCGGGAGCCGCGGCTGGAATGAGCAGTTCTTC.

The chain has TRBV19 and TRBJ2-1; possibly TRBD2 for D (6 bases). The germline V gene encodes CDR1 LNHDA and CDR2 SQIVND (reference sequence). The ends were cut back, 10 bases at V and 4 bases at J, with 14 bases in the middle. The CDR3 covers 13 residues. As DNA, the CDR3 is TGTGCCACCAAGCGAGGAGGGTACAATGAGCAGTTCTTC. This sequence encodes CATKRGGYNEQFF.

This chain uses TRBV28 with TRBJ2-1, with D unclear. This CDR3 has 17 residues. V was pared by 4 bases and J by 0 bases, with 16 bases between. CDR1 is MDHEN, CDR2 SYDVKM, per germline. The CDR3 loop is CASSYLLGASSYNEQFF. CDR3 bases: TGTGCCAGCAGTTACCTCCTAGGCGCCAGCTCCTACAATGAGCAGTTCTTC.

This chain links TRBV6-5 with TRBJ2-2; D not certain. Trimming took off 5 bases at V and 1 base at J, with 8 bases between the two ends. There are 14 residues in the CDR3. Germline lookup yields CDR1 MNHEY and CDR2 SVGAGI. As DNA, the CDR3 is TGTGCCAGCAGTGGCGCGATGAACACCGGGGAGCTGTTTTTT. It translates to CASSGAMNTGELFF.

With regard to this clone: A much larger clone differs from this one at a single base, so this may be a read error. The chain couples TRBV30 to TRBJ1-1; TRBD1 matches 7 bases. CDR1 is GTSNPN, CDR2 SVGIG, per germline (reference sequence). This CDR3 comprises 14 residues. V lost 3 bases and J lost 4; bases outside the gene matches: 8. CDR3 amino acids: CAWSEGGASTEAFF. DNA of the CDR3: TGTGCCTGGAGCGAAGGGGGCGCGAGCACTGAAGCTTTCTTT.

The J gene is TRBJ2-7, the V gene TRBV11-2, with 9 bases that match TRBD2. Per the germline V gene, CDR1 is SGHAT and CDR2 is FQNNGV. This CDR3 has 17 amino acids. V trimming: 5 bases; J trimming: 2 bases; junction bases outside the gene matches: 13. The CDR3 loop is CASSPLGLANSTYEQYF. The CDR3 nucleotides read TGTGCCAGCAGCCCCTTAGGACTAGCGAACTCAACCTACGAGCAGTACTTC.

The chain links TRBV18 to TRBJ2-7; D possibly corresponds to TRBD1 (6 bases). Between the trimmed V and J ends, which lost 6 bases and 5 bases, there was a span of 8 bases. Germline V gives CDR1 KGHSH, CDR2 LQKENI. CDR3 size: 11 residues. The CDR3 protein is CASSGTNEQYF. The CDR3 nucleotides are TGTGCCAGCTCCGGGACAAACGAGCAGTACTTC.